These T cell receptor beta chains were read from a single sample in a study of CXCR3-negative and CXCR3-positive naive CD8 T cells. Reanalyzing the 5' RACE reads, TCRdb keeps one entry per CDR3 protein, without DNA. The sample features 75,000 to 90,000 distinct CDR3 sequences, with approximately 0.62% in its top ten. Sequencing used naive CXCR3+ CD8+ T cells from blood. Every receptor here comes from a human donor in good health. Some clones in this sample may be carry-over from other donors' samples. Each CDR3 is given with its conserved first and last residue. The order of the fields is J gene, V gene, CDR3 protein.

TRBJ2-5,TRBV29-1,CSVVGLNQETQYF
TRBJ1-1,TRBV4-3,CASSQDFMGTEAFF
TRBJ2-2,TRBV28,CASSQTNTGELFF
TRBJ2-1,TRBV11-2,CASSLGVFGYNEQFF
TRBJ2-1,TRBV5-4,CASSEETSGYNEQFF
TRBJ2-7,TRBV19,CASIAGGEQYF
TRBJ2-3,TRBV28,CASSPLFDRVGSSQYF
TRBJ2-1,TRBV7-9,CASSLTSGGGEQFF
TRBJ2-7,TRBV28,CASSYQWDRETYEQYF
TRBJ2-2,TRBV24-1,CATSDGGLDTGELFF
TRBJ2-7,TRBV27,CASSPQGRGFSYEQYF
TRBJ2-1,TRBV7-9,CASSQPGGSEQFF
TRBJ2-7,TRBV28,CASNQGFSYEQYF
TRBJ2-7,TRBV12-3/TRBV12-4,CASSSNPYGYEQYF
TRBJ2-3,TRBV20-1,CSARDGSTDTQYF
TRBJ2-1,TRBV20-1,CSATAGEGSPYNEQFF
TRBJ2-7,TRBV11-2,CASSPSGNGYEQYF
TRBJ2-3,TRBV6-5,CASSFPGDPDTQYF
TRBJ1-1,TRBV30,CAWLGLSTEAFF
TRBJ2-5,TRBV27,CASSLDRGEETQYF
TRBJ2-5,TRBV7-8,CASNPGTNKETQYF
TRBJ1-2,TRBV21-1,CASSKGEEQFNYGYTF
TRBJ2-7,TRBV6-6,CASSYPTSGRNEQYF
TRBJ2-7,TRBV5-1,CASILITYEQYF
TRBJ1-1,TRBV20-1,CSRRGDAGEAFF
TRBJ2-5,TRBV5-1,CASSPVVDSQETQYF
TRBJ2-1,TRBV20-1,CSAPGRGLTIEQFF
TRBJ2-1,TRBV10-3,CAISELGEGEQFF
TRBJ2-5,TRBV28,CASSLEGEETQYF
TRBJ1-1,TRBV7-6,CASSLQIPGEMNTEAFF
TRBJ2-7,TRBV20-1,CSASGELYSYEQYF
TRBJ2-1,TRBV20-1,CSARGLTMNEQFF
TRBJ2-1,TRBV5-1,CASSFTSGGANEQFF
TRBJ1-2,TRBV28,CASSLLATGEGDGYTF
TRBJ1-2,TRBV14,CASSQDTAAIGYTF
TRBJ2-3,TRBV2,CASSETLAGADTQYF
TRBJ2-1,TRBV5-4,CASSLGDNEQFF
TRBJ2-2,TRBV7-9,CASSPRLSTGELFF
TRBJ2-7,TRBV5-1,CASRQGDSTYEQYF
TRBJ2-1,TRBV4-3,CASSQGPKEINNEQFF
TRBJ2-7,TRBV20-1,CSASGGYEQYF
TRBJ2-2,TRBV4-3,CASSPGLAGQGVGELFF
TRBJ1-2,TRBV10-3,CAISDRAGDGYTF
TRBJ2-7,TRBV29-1,CSVRQGATREQYF
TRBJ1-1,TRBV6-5,CASSYSTEGLGDTEAFF
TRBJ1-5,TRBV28,CASSPIPGNQPQHF
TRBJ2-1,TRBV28,CASSLFGGNEQFF
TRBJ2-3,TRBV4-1,CASSQRGGTDTQYF
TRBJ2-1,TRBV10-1,CASSEVAGERNEQFF
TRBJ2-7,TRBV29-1,CSVASGTGYEQYF
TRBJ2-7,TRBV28,CASSLYRAPTSYEQYF
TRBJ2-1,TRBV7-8,CASSPQTSGSNEQFF
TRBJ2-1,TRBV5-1,CASSLAGSRGVNEQFF
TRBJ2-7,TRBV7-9,CASSLVGYEQYF